This is a list of T cell receptor beta chains from one sample in a study of blood T cell repertoires in COVID-19. Libraries were prepared by immunoSEQ multiplex PCR; TCRdb keeps only in-frame clonotypes and omits some of them. This sample has about 40,000 clones, with about four fifths found just once. The sample consisted of peripheral blood. The source of these receptors is a human donor with acute or convalescent COVID-19. The donor label of this sample is uncertain. Both conserved end residues are part of each CDR3. A D gene is named only where the DNA matches it firmly. The listing skips clone size in some rows; elsewhere it reads once, few, many or a size class.

size,D,V,J,DNA,CDR3
.,.,TRBV7-7,TRBJ1-4,TGTGCTAGCAGCGTAGGGGGGCCCGGAGGTGAAAAACTGTTTTTT,CASSVGGPGGEKLFF
.,TRBD1,TRBV6-5,TRBJ1-6,TGTGCCAGCAGGGCAGGGGGGTCGTCGGGTTCACCCCTCCACTTT,CASRAGGSSGSPLHF
.,TRBD2,TRBV5-1,TRBJ2-1,TGCGCCAGCAGCTTTAGCGGGAGGGCCCCTGATGAGCAGTTCTTC,CASSFSGRAPDEQFF
.,TRBD2,TRBV25-1,TRBJ2-5,TGTGCCAGCAGTGCTGAGCGGGGGAGGGAGACCCAGTACTTC,CASSAERGRETQYF
.,.,TRBV4-2,TRBJ2-7,TGTGCCAGCAGCCCAGGACTATCCTTGGAGCAGTACTTC,CASSPGLSLEQYF
.,TRBD1,TRBV7-2,TRBJ2-3,TGTGCCAGCAGCTTGGGACAGGGGGAAGATACGCAGTATTTT,CASSLGQGEDTQYF
.,.,TRBV27,TRBJ1-1,TGTGCCAGCAGTTTGCCGAGAGGTGAAGCTTTCTTT,CASSLPRGEAFF
.,.,TRBV5-1,TRBJ1-2,TGCGCCAGCAGTACAGGCGACTATGGCTACACCTTC,CASSTGDYGYTF
.,.,TRBV19,TRBJ2-1,TGTGCCAGTAGTCAGCGGTATGAGCAGTTCTTC,CASSQRYEQFF
once,TRBD1,TRBV30,TRBJ1-1,TGTGCCTGGAACAGGGGACTGGCCACTGAAGCTTTCTTT,CAWNRGLATEAFF
.,.,TRBV7-2,TRBJ2-1,TGTGCCAGCAGCCCTGACTCTTACAATGAGCAGTTCTTC,CASSPDSYNEQFF
.,.,TRBV11-2,TRBJ2-1,TGTGCCAGCAGCCGCCTTACTAGCAGTTTGTACAATGAGCAGTTCTTC,CASSRLTSSLYNEQFF
once,.,TRBV7-6,TRBJ2-7,TGTGCCAGCAGCCCGGACACCTACGAGCAGTACTTC,CASSPDTYEQYF
.,.,TRBV12-3/TRBV12-4,TRBJ1-1,TGTGCCAGCAGTCGCGGTTGGGAAGCTTTCTTT,CASSRGWEAFF
once,.,TRBV5-4,TRBJ2-2,TGTGCCAGCAGCTTGCTATTCCCGAACACCGGGGAGCTGTTTTTT,CASSLLFPNTGELFF
.,.,TRBV7-2,TRBJ2-3,TGTGCCAGCAGCCCCCCCGGTCGCACAGATACGCAGTATTTT,CASSPPGRTDTQYF